This TCR beta chain was identified in a study of OX40 agonist ivuxolimab in advanced cancers. Study findings and constraints: Which antigen the expanded peripheral T cells recognized is unknown.

The CDR3 totals 15 residues. V was trimmed by 4 bases and J by 8 bases, leaving 18 bases between them. The V gene's germline CDR1 is MNHNS and CDR2 SASEGT. Some clones are missing from TCRdb's copy, which holds only in-frame ones; the method was immunoSEQ multiplex PCR. The table has 50,000 to 75,000 clones, about nine tenths seen once; the top ten hold approximately 0.41%. In its sample, this clone was seen once. Its matching antigen is unknown. Blood was sampled at baseline, cycle 4 day 1, and cycle 7 day 1. Here the sequenced sample was CD4+ or CD8+ T cells sorted from blood, taken in a trial of the OX40 agonist ivuxolimab. The TCR originated in an adult with an advanced solid tumor such as melanoma, head and neck, liver or kidney cancer. The chain carries TRBV6-1 and TRBJ1-5; no definite D call. The CDR3 protein is CASSADSGGRKPQHF. The CDR3 DNA reads as TGTGCCAGCAGTGCCGATAGTGGAGGAAGGAAGCCCCAGCATTTT.